The clone carrying this TCR beta chain was counted between two and nine times. Its antigen is not identified. This record comes from a study of persistence of HIV-infected CD4 T cells. Study background: CD4+ T cells responding to CMV or HIV-1 Gag were isolated.

Overlapping HIV-1 Gag 15-mer peptides at approximately 0.96 ug per peptide per mL were used. Sorted nonresponding memory CD4+ T cells were CD40L-negative, CD69-negative, CD45RO-high. Sequencing used immunoSEQ version 4 in survey mode. Template was genomic DNA at roughly 9.6 ng/uL, with up to 1 ug used per sample. Assay: immunoSEQ multiplex PCR; the TCRdb copy retains only in-frame clones and omits some. Of approximately 39,000 clones in the sample, 82% were seen once. Findings of the study overall: TCRbeta richness was lower in CMV- and Gag-responding cells than in anti-CD3/anti-CD28-responding cells.

The input for sequencing was cultured CD4+ T cells from PBMCs, taken from a patient who received antiretroviral therapy. The sequence was obtained from an adult with HIV. The donor label of this sample is uncertain.

The CDR3 spells CASSENVGSTEAFF. In DNA form, the CDR3 reads TGTGCCAGCAGCGAGAACGTGGGAAGCACTGAAGCTTTCTTT. This rearrangement joins TRBV9 to TRBJ1-1; no clear D gene. Germline V lookup: CDR1 SGDLS, CDR2 YYNGEE. V dropped 3 bases and J dropped 4 bases, with 13 bases sitting between them. The CDR3 is 14 amino acids.